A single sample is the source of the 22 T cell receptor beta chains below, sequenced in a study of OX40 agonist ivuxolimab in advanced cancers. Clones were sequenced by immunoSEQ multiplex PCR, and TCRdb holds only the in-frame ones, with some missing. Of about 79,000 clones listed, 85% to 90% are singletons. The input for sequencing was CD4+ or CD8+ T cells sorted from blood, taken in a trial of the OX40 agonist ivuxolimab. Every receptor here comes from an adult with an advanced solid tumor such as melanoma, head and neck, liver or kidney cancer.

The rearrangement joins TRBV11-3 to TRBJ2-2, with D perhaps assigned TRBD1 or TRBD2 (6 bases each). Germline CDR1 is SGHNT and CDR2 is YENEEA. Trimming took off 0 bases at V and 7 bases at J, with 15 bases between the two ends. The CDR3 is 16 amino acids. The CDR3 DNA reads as TGTGCCAGCAGCTTAGAGTACCCAGGGGAGGTCGGGGAGCTGTTTTTT. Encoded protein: CASSLEYPGEVGELFF.

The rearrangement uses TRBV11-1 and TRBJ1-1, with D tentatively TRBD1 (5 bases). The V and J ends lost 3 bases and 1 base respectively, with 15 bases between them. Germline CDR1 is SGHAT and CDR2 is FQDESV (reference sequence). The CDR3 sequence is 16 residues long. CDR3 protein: CASSLWSGKGNTEAFF. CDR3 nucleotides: TGTGCCAGCAGCTTGTGGTCAGGGAAAGGGAACACTGAAGCTTTCTTT.

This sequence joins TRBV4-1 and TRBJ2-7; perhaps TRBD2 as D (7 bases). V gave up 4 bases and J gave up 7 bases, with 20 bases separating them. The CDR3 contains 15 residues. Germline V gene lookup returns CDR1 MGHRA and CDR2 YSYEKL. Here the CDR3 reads CASSRTEGGREEQYF. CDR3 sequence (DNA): TGCGCCAGCAGCCGTACTGAAGGGGGGAGGGAGGAGCAGTACTTC.

In DNA form, the CDR3 reads TGTGCCAGTAGTATCCCTCTAGCGGGAGCGTCCAACGTCCTGACTTTC. Translation gives CASSIPLAGASNVLTF. V and J are TRBV19 and TRBJ2-6, with 10 nucleotides matching TRBD2. The V gene end was trimmed by 3 bases and the J gene end by 8 bases; junction bases not matched to a gene: 7. Germline lookup yields CDR1 LNHDA and CDR2 SQIVND (reference sequence). There are 16 residues in the CDR3.

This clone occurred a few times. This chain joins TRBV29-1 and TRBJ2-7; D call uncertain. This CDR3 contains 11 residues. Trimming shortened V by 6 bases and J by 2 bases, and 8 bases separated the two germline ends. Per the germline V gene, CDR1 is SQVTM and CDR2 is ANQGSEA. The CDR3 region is CSVSEAYEQYF. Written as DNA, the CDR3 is TGCAGCGTCAGTGAGGCCTACGAGCAGTACTTC.

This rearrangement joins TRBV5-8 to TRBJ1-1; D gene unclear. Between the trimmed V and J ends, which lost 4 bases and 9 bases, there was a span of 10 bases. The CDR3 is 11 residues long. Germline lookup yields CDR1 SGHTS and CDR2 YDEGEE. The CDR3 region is CASSVNNKAFF. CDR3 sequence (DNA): TGTGCCAGCAGCGTGAACAATAAAGCTTTCTTT.

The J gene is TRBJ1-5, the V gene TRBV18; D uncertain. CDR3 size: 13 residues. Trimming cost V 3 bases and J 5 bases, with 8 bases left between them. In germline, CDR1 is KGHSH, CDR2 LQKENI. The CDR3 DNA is TGTGCCAGCTCACCGGGCGTCTATCAGCCCCAGCATTTT. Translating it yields CASSPGVYQPQHF.

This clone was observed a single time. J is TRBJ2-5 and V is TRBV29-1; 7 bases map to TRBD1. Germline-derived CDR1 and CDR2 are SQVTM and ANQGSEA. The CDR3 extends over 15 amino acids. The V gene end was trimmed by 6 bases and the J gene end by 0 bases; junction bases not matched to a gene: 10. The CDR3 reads CSVTGFGKYQETQYF. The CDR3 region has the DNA TGCAGCGTGACAGGGTTCGGGAAGTACCAAGAGACCCAGTACTTC.

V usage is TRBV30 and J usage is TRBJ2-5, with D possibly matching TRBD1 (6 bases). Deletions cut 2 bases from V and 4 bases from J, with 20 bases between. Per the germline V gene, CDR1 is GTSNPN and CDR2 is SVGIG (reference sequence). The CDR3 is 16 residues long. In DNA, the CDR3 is TGTGCCTGGAGTCCAACCCACGACGACAGGAGAGAGACCCAGTACTTC. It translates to CAWSPTHDDRRETQYF.

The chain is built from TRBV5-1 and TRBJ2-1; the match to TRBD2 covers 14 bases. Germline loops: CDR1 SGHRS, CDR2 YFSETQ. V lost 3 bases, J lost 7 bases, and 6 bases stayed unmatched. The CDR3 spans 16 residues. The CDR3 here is CASSWGLAGARNEQFF. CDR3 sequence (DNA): TGCGCCAGCAGCTGGGGACTAGCGGGAGCGAGGAATGAGCAGTTCTTC.

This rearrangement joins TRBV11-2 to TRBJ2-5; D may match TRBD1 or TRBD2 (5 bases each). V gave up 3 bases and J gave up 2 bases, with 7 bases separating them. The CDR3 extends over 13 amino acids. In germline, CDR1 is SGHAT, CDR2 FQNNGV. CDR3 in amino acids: CASSLRGQETQYF. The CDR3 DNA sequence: TGTGCCAGCAGCTTGAGGGGTCAAGAGACCCAGTACTTC. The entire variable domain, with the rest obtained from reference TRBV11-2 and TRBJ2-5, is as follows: EAGVAQSPRYKIIEKRQSVAFWCNPISGHATLYWYQQILGQGPKLLIQFQNNGVVDDSQLPKDRFSAERLKGVDSTLKIQPAKLEDSAVYLCASSLRGQETQYFGPGTRLLVL.

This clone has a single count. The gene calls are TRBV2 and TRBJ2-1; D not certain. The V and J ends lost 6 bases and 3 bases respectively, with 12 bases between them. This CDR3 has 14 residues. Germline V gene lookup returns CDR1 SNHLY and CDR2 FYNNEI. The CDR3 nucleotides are TGTGCCAGCAGGCCCTCGGACGGCTACAATGAGCAGTTCTTC. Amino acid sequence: CASRPSDGYNEQFF.

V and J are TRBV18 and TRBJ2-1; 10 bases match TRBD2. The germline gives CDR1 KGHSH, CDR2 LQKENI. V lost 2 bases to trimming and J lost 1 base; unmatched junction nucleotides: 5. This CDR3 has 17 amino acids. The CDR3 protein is CASSPGLAGVSYNEQFF. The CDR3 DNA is TGTGCCAGCTCACCAGGGCTAGCGGGAGTGTCCTACAATGAGCAGTTCTTC.

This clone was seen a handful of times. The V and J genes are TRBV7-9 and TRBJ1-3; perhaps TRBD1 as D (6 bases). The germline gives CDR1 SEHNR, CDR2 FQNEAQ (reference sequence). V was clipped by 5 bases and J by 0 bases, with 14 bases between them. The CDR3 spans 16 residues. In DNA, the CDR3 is TGTGCCAGCAGCCAGGGGACGGCTTACTCTGGAAACACCATATATTTT. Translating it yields CASSQGTAYSGNTIYF.

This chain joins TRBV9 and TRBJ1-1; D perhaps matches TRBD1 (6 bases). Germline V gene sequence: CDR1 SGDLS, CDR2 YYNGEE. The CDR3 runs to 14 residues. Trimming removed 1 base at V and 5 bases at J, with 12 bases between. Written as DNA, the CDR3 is TGTGCCAGCAGCGTATCGGGACAATCAACTGAAGCTTTCTTT. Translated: CASSVSGQSTEAFF.

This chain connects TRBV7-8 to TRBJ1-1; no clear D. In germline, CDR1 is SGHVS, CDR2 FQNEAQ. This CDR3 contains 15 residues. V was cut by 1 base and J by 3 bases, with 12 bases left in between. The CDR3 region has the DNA TGTGCCAGCAGCTTAGGCCTAGGTGACCACACTGAAGCTTTCTTT. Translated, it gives CASSLGLGDHTEAFF.

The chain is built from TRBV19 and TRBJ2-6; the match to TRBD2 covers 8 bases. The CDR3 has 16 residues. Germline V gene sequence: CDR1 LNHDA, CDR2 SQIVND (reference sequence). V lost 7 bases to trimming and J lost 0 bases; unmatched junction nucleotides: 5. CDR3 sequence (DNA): TGTGCCAGTACTCCGGGGGGGCACTCTGGGGCCAACGTCCTGACTTTC. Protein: CASTPGGHSGANVLTF.

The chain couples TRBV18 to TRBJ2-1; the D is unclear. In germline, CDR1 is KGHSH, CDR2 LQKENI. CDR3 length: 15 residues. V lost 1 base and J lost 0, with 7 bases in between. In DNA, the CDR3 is TGTGCCAGCTCACCACGGGCGGTCTCCTACAATGAGCAGTTCTTC. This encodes CASSPRAVSYNEQFF.

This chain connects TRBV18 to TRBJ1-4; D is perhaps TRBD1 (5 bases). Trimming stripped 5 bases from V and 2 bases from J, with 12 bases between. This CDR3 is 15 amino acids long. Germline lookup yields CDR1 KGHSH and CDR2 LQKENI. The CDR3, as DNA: TGTGCCAGCTCATTCCGGGACGCGACTAATGAAAAACTGTTTTTT. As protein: CASSFRDATNEKLFF.

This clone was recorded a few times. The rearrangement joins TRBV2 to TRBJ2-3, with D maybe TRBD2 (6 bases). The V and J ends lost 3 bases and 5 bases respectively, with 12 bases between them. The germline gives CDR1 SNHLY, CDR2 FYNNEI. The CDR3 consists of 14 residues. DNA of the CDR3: TGTGCCAGCAGTGATCAGGGAGGTGAAGATACGCAGTATTTT. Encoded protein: CASSDQGGEDTQYF.

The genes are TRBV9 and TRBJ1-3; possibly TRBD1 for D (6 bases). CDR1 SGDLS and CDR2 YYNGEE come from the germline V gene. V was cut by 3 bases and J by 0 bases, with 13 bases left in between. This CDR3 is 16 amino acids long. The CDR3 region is CASSGGRVYSGNTIYF. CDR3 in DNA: TGTGCCAGCAGCGGGGGGCGAGTCTACTCTGGAAACACCATATATTTT.

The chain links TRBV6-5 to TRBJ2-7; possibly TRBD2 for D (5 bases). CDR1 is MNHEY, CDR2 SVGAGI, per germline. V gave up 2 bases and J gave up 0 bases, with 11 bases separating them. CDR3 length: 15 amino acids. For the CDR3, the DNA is TGTGCCAGCAGTTACGACCAAGGGAGCTCCTACGAGCAGTACTTC. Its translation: CASSYDQGSSYEQYF.